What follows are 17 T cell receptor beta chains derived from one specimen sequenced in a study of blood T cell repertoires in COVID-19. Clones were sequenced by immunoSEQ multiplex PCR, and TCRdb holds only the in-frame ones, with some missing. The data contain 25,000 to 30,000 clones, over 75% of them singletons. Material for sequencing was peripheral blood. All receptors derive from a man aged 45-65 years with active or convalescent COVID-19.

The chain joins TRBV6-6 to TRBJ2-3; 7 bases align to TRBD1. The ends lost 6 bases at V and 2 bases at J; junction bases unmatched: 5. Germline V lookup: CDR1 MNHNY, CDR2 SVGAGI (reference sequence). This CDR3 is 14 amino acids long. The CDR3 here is CASRTTGFTDTQYF. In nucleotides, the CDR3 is TGTGCCAGCAGAACGACAGGGTTCACAGATACGCAGTATTTT.

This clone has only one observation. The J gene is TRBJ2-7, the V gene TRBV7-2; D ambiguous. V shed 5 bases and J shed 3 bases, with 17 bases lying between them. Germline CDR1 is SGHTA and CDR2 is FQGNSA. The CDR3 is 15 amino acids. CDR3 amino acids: CASSVSVSRVYEQYF. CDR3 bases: TGTGCCAGCAGCGTTAGTGTATCCCGGGTCTACGAGCAGTACTTC.

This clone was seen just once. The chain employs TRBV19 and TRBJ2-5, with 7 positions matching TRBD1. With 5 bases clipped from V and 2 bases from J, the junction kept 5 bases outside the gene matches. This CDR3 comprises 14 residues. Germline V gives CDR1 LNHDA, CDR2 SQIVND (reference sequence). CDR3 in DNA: TGTGCCAGTAGTGCCAGGACAGGTCAAGAGACCCAGTACTTC. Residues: CASSARTGQETQYF. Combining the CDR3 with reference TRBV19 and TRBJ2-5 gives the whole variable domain DGGITQSPKYLFRKEGQNVTLSCEQNLNHDAMYWYRQDPGQGLRLIYYSQIVNDFQKGDIAEGYSVSREKKESFPLTVTSAQKNPTAFYLCASSARTGQETQYFGPGTRLLVL.

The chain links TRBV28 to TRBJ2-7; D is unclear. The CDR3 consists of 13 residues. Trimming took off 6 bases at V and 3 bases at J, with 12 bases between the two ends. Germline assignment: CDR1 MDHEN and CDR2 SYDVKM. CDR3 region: CASRKPLVYEQYF. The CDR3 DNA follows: TGTGCCAGCAGGAAACCTCTAGTCTACGAGCAGTACTTC.

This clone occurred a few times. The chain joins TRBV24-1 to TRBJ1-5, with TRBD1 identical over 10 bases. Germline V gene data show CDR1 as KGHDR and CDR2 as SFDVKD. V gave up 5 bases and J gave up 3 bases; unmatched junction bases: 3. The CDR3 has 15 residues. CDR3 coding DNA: TGTGCCACCAGTGGGGGACAGGGGATCAATCAGCCCCAGCATTTT. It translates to CATSGGQGINQPQHF.

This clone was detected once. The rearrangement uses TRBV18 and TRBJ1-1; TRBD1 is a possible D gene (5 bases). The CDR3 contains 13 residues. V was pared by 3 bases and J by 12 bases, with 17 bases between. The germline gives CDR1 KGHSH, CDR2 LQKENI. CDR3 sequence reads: CASSPKQEGLSFF. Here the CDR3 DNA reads TGTGCCAGCTCACCGAAACAGGAGGGTTTATCTTTCTTT. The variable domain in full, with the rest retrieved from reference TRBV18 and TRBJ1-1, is NAGVMQNPRHLVRRRGQEARLRCSPMKGHSHVYWYRQLPEEGLKFMVYLQKENIIDESGMPKERFSAEFPKEGPSILRIQQVVRGDSAAYFCASSPKQEGLSFFGQGTRLTVV.

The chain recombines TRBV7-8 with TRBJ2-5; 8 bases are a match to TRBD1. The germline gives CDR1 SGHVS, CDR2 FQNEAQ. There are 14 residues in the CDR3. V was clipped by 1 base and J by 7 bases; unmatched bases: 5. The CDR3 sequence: CASSLVDRAVTQYF. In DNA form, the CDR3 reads TGTGCCAGCAGCTTAGTGGACAGGGCTGTGACCCAGTACTTC. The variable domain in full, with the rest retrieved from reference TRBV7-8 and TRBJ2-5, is GAGVSQSPRYKVAKRGQDVALRCDPISGHVSLFWYQQALGQGPEFLTYFQNEAQLDKSGLPSDRFFAERPEGSVSTLKIQRTQQEDSAVYLCASSLVDRAVTQYFGPGTRLLVL.

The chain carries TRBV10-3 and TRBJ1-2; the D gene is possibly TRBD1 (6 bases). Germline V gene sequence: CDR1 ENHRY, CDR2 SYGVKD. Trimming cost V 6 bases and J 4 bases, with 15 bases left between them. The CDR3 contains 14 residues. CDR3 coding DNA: TGTGCCATCAGCGGGGTGGGGGCCGGCTATGGCTACACCTTC. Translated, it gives CAISGVGAGYGYTF.

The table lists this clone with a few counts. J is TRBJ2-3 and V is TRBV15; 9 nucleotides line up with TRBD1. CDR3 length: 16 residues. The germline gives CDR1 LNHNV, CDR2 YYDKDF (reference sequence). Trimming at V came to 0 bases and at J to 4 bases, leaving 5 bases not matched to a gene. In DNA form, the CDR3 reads TGTGCCACCAGCAGAGATAGGGGACAGGGCTCAGATACGCAGTATTTT. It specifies CATSRDRGQGSDTQYF.

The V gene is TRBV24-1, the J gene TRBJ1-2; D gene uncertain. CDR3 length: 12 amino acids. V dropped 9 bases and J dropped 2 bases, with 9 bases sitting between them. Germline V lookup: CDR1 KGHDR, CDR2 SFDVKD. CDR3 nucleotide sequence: TGTGCCACCCAGACACCGAACTATGGCTACACCTTC. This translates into CATQTPNYGYTF.

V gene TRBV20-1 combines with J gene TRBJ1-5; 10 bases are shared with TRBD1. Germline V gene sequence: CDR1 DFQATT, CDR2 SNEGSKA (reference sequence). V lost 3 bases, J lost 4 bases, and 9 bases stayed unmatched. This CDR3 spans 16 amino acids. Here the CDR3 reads CSASESRQGANQPQHF. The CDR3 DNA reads TGCAGTGCTAGTGAGTCTAGACAGGGGGCTAATCAGCCCCAGCATTTT.

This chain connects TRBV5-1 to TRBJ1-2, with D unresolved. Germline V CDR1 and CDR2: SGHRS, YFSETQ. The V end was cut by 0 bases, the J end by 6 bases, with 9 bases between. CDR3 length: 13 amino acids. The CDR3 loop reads CASSLANRDGYTF. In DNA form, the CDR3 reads TGCGCCAGCAGCTTGGCGAATAGAGATGGCTACACCTTC. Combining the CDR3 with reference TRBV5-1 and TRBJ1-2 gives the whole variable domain KAGVTQTPRYLIKTRGQQVTLSCSPISGHRSVSWYQQTPGQGLQFLFEYFSETQRNKGNFPGRFSGRQFSNSRSEMNVSTLELGDSALYLCASSLANRDGYTFGSGTRLTVV.

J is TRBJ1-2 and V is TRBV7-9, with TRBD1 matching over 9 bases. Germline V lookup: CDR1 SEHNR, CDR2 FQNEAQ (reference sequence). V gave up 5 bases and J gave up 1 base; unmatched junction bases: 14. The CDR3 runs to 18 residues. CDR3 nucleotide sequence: TGTGCCAGCAGCAGCCCCGAAGGGACAGGGAGCAGTAACTATGGCTACACCTTC. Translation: CASSSPEGTGSSNYGYTF.

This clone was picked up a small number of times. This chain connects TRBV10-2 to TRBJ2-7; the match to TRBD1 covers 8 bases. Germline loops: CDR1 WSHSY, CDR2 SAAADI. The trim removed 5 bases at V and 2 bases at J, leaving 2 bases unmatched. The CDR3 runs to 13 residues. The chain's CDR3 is CASSPDRAYEQYF. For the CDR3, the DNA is TGCGCCAGCAGTCCGGACAGGGCCTACGAGCAGTACTTC.

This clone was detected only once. This chain's CDR3 is CASSMASGTSGYNEQFF. CDR3 sequence (DNA): TGTGCCAGTAGTATGGCCTCCGGGACTAGCGGCTACAATGAGCAGTTCTTC. The J gene is TRBJ2-1, the V gene TRBV19; 11 nucleotides align to TRBD2. CDR1 is LNHDA, CDR2 SQIVND, per germline (reference sequence). This CDR3 region has 17 residues. V shed 3 bases, J shed 3 bases, and the junction held 7 bases outside the gene matches. Drawing the rest from reference TRBV19 and TRBJ2-1, the complete variable domain is DGGITQSPKYLFRKEGQNVTLSCEQNLNHDAMYWYRQDPGQGLRLIYYSQIVNDFQKGDIAEGYSVSREKKESFPLTVTSAQKNPTAFYLCASSMASGTSGYNEQFFGPGTRLTVL.

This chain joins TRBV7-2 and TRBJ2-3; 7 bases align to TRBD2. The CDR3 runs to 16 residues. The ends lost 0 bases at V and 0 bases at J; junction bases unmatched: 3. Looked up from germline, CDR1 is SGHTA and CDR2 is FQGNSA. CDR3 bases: TGTGCCAGCAGCTTAGCGGGAGGGCCTAGCACAGATACGCAGTATTTT. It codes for CASSLAGGPSTDTQYF.

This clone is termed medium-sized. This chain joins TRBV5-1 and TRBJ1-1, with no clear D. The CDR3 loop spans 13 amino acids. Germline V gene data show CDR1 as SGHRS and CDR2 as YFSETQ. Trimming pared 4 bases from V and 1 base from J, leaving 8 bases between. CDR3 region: CASSLSWNTEAFF. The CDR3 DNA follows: TGCGCCAGCAGCCTTTCCTGGAACACTGAAGCTTTCTTT.